This T cell receptor (beta chain) was recorded in a study of T cells in Graves' hyperthyroidism and ophthalmopathy. Reasons for excluding patients were uncontrolled infection, other autoimmune disease, pregnancy or lactation. This clonotype occurred many times. The antigen remains unidentified. The study, taken as a whole, reports: In the analysis, a 13 V-J model separated ophthalmopathy from stable hyperthyroidism.

This CDR3 has 12 residues. Trimming pared 0 bases from V and 6 bases from J, leaving 5 bases between. Germline CDR1 reads LGHNT; CDR2 reads FRNRAP. RNA transcripts provided the source from which TCR beta CDR3 regions were amplified. The TCR CDR3 first-round RT-PCR relied on the HTBI primer set. TCRdb redid the calling of the multiplex PCR reads with MiXCR, one entry per CDR3 protein. This sample has around 480,000 distinct CDR3 sequences, with approximately 15% found just once. Sequenced: blood. V and J are TRBV12-5 and TRBJ2-5; D is undetermined. The source is a woman aged 18-29 years with Graves' hyperthyroidism. The CDR3 bases are TGTGCTAGTGGTTTGGTAAGGCAGACCCAGTACTTC. Encoded protein: CASGLVRQTQYF.